Listed below are T cell receptor beta chains from one sample, sequenced in a study of regulatory T cells in long-lasting Graves disease. TCRdb independently ran MiXCR on the multiplex PCR reads; one entry per CDR3 protein. The data show about 430,000 distinct CDR3 sequences, with 14% to 15% seen just once and about 8% held by the top ten. These records were also assigned to another study, of T cells in Graves' hyperthyroidism and ophthalmopathy.

The input for sequencing was peripheral blood mononuclear cells (PBMCs), taken at new diagnosis, from a patient treated with antithyroid drugs. These receptors came from a woman aged 40 to 50 with Graves disease. Both conserved end residues are part of each CDR3. The D gene is left open where the match is weak. Clone sizes are given selectively: once, few, many, or a class where the clone is expanded.

len,abundance,v_gene,d_gene,j_gene,CDR3aa,CDR3nt
21,few,TRBV19,TRBD2,TRBJ2-6,CASSSWKGGAGASSGANVLTF,TGTGCCAGTAGTTCTTGGAAGGGGGGAGCGGGAGCTTCCTCTGGGGCCAACGTCCTGACTTTC
14,.,TRBV20-1,.,TRBJ2-5,CSARESGRGETQYF,TGCAGTGCTAGAGAGTCGGGACGGGGAGAGACCCAGTACTTC
15,many,TRBV7-2,TRBD2,TRBJ2-1,CASSPTTSGYNEQFF,TGTGCCAGCAGCCCGACGACTAGCGGGTACAATGAGCAGTTCTTC
17,many,TRBV13,.,TRBJ2-1,CASSLQGRGAPGNEQFF,TGTGCCAGCAGCTTACAGGGGAGAGGGGCTCCGGGGAATGAGCAGTTCTTC
14,few,TRBV12-3/TRBV12-4,TRBD1,TRBJ2-3,CASTLTGGTDTQYF,TGTGCCAGCACCCTGACAGGGGGAACAGATACGCAGTATTTT
13,many,TRBV2,.,TRBJ2-2,CASSAQNTGELFF,TGTGCCAGCAGTGCTCAGAACACCGGGGAGCTGTTTTTT
14,few,TRBV6-1,TRBD2,TRBJ2-7,CASSEPSGSYEQYF,TGTGCCAGCAGTGAACCTAGCGGGAGTTACGAGCAGTACTTC
14,few,TRBV7-9,TRBD1,TRBJ2-2,CASSFGQGAGELFF,TGTGCCAGCAGCTTCGGACAGGGAGCCGGGGAGCTGTTTTTT
17,.,TRBV5-6,TRBD2,TRBJ2-3,CASSLALAGGRADTQYF,TGTGCCAGCAGCTTGGCCCTAGCGGGAGGTAGGGCAGATACGCAGTATTTT
15,many,TRBV7-9,.,TRBJ2-1,CASSLSLTRNSEQFF,TGTGCCAGCAGCTTGTCCCTAACGAGAAATAGTGAGCAGTTCTTC
12,.,TRBV28,.,TRBJ2-7,CASSSEGREQYF,TGTGCCAGCAGTTCTGAAGGGAGAGAGCAGTACTTC
12,many,TRBV28,.,TRBJ1-5,CASSSPAQPQHF,TGTGCCAGCAGTTCCCCCGCCCAGCCCCAGCATTTT
14,many,TRBV19,.,TRBJ2-3,CASSPAGGVDTQYF,TGTGCCAGTAGCCCCGCAGGAGGGGTAGATACGCAGTATTTT
18,few,TRBV6-1,TRBD1,TRBJ2-7,CASSTPGQATLKPYEQYF,TGTGCCAGCAGTACTCCGGGACAGGCTACCTTAAAACCCTACGAGCAGTACTTC
13,.,TRBV6-1,TRBD2,TRBJ2-1,CASRDYSYNEQFF,TGTGCCAGTCGGGACTATTCCTACAATGAGCAGTTCTTC